The 8 T cell receptor beta chains below come from one sample, sequenced in a study of blood T cell repertoires in COVID-19. TCRdb keeps only in-frame clones here, not all; method: immunoSEQ multiplex PCR. The sample includes hundreds of thousands of clones, around 88% seen only once; the top ten take roughly 12%. The sample was peripheral blood. The source of these receptors is a woman aged 50 to 65 with COVID-19, enrolled during active disease.

The chain employs TRBV27 and TRBJ1-6, with D perhaps matching TRBD1 (5 bases). Trimming removed 5 bases from V and 10 bases from J, with 12 bases in between. Germline V gives CDR1 MNHEY, CDR2 SMNVEV (reference sequence). The CDR3 has 13 residues. The CDR3 nucleotides read TGTGCCAGCAGTCTTAGGGGACTCTCACCCCTCCACTTT. Protein: CASSLRGLSPLHF.

The chain has TRBV19 and TRBJ2-3; D is possibly TRBD2 (5 bases). V lost 3 bases and J lost 4, with 11 bases in between. The length of the CDR3 is 14 residues. CDR1 and CDR2 from the germline V gene are LNHDA and SQIVND (reference sequence). The CDR3 protein is CASSIAGPSDTQYF. The CDR3, as DNA: TGTGCCAGTAGTATTGCGGGCCCTTCAGATACGCAGTATTTT.

V is TRBV7-9 and J is TRBJ1-1; 7 nucleotides line up with TRBD1. This CDR3 has 13 residues. Germline assignment: CDR1 SEHNR and CDR2 FQNEAQ (reference sequence). Losses at the gene ends were 5 bases for V and 8 bases for J; bases not matched to a gene: 8. CDR3 sequence: CASSPGTGVEAFF. CDR3 DNA sequence: TGTGCCAGCAGCCCCGGTACAGGGGTCGAAGCTTTCTTT.

The chain combines TRBV5-4 with TRBJ2-3, with 14 bases identical to TRBD2. V lost 3 bases to trimming and J lost 2 bases; unmatched junction nucleotides: 5. Per the germline V gene, CDR1 is SGHNT and CDR2 is YYREEE (reference sequence). The CDR3 runs to 17 residues. This chain's CDR3 is CASSSPTSGGDTDTQYF. CDR3 in DNA: TGTGCCAGCAGCTCCCCGACTAGCGGGGGGGACACAGATACGCAGTATTTT.

The rearrangement joins TRBV3-1 (or the pseudogene TRBV3-2) to TRBJ1-4, with TRBD1 as a possible D gene (5 bases). Germline assignment: CDR1 LGHDT and CDR2 YNNKEL (reference sequence). The CDR3 consists of 13 residues. V lost 4 bases and J 4 bases, leaving 7 bases between the germline ends. This CDR3 is CASSLGLNEKLFF. In nucleotides, the CDR3 is TGTGCCAGCAGCCTGGGACTTAATGAAAAACTGTTTTTT.

This clone has just one count. V gene TRBV27 combines with J gene TRBJ2-1, with 13 bases that match TRBD2. Germline lookup yields CDR1 MNHEY and CDR2 SMNVEV (reference sequence). This CDR3 spans 16 amino acids. J was trimmed by 8 bases and V by 7 bases; bases with no gene match: 11. CDR3 DNA sequence: TGTGCCAGCACCTTAAGACTAGCGGGGGGCAGACATGAGCAGTTCTTC. This sequence encodes CASTLRLAGGRHEQFF.

V and J are TRBV9 and TRBJ2-2, with TRBD1 identical over 7 bases. V lost 3 bases, J lost 6 bases, and 5 bases stayed unmatched. Germline CDR1 and CDR2: SGDLS and YYNGEE. CDR3 length: 14 residues. The CDR3, as DNA: TGTGCCAGCAGCGCTCCTACAGGGGCCGGGGAGCTGTTTTTT. This sequence encodes CASSAPTGAGELFF.

The J gene is TRBJ2-3, the V gene TRBV20-1, with D uncertain. Germline CDR1 and CDR2: DFQATT and SNEGSKA (reference sequence). V was shortened by 3 bases and J by 4 bases, with 17 bases between the two germline ends. The length of the CDR3 is 15 residues. In nucleotides, the CDR3 is TGCAGTGCTAGTGCCACTTTTTCGGTCCCAGATACGCAGTATTTT. Translating gives CSASATFSVPDTQYF.